This TCR beta chain derives from a study of CDR3 diversity in severe acne. To note about this clonotype: A read error is possible here, since a much larger clone lies one base away.

TCRdb reanalysed the PCR reads using MiXCR and keeps one entry per CDR3 protein. Of about 98,000 distinct CDR3 sequences in the sample, roughly 51% are singletons; the top ten hold under 15%. Sequencing was performed on blood. The receptor was derived from a male donor with acne.

The CDR3 DNA reads as TGTGCCAGCATCCCGGGGGGGCCGAACAATGAGCAGTTCTTC. The encoded protein is CASIPGGPNNEQFF. The V gene is TRBV12-3 or TRBV12-4, the J gene TRBJ2-1, with 8 positions matching TRBD2. The junction had 7 bases not matched to a gene; V was cut back by 7 bases and J by 5 bases. The CDR3 is 14 amino acids.